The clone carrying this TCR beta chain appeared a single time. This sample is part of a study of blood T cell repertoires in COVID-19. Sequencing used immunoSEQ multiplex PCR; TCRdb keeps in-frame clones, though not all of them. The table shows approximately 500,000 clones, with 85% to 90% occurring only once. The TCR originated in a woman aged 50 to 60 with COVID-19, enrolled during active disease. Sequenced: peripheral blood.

The DNA of the CDR3 is TGTGCCAGCAGCCTTGGACAGGGGGGAGAGCAGTACTTC. Residues: CASSLGQGGEQYF. This chain connects TRBV11-2 to TRBJ2-7; 10 bases line up with TRBD1. With V trimmed by 5 bases and J by 7 bases, 5 bases remained unmatched. CDR3 length: 13 residues. Germline CDR1 is SGHAT and CDR2 is FQNNGV.